The 8 T cell receptor beta chains below were found in one sample sequenced in a study of cytomegalovirus exposure and HLA in healthy donors. The primer mix had 60 Vbeta and 13 Jbeta primers. Data came from immunoSEQ multiplex PCR; TCRdb stores just in-frame clones and leaves some out. The sample shows around 190,000 clones, around 79% of them seen only once. The material sequenced was PBMCs. These receptors originate from a woman aged 50 to 60 in good health and CMV-seronegative.

The rearrangement joins TRBV19 to TRBJ1-6; D is unresolved. Trimming cost V 3 bases and J 7 bases, with 4 bases left between them. This CDR3 is built from 12 residues. The germline V gene has CDR1 LNHDA and CDR2 SQIVND (reference sequence). CDR3: CASSMGNSPLHF. CDR3 sequence (DNA): TGTGCCAGTAGTATGGGCAATTCACCCCTCCACTTT. Looking up the rest from reference TRBV19 and TRBJ1-6 gives the full variable domain: DGGITQSPKYLFRKEGQNVTLSCEQNLNHDAMYWYRQDPGQGLRLIYYSQIVNDFQKGDIAEGYSVSREKKESFPLTVTSAQKNPTAFYLCASSMGNSPLHFGNGTRLTVT.

V and J are TRBV6-1 and TRBJ1-1, with a possible D match to TRBD1 (5 bases). This CDR3 has 13 residues. Looked up from germline, CDR1 is MNHNS and CDR2 is SASEGT. V lost 6 bases to trimming and J lost 1 base, with 9 bases between them. CDR3 residues: CASRVTGNTEAFF. The CDR3 DNA reads as TGTGCCAGCAGAGTTACAGGGAACACTGAAGCTTTCTTT.

This clone was found once. This chain links TRBV5-1 with TRBJ2-3; the D gene is possibly TRBD2 (6 bases). There are 13 residues in the CDR3. Germline V gene lookup returns CDR1 SGHRS and CDR2 YFSETQ. Trimming cost V 4 bases and J 7 bases, with 13 bases left between them. The CDR3 sequence: CASSKEGWHTQYF. The CDR3 bases are TGCGCCAGCAGCAAGGAGGGATGGCATACGCAGTATTTT. The full variable domain, rest sourced from reference TRBV5-1 and TRBJ2-3, is KAGVTQTPRYLIKTRGQQVTLSCSPISGHRSVSWYQQTPGQGLQFLFEYFSETQRNKGNFPGRFSGRQFSNSRSEMNVSTLELGDSALYLCASSKEGWHTQYFGPGTRLTVL.

V usage is TRBV27 and J usage is TRBJ2-7; the match to TRBD1 covers 8 bases. The CDR3 spans 13 residues. Trimming removed 3 bases from V and 7 bases from J; junction bases left unmatched: 5. Looked up from germline, CDR1 is MNHEY and CDR2 is SMNVEV (reference sequence). For the CDR3, the DNA is TGTGCCAGCAGTTTCGGACAGGGTCGGGAGCAGTACTTC. This sequence encodes CASSFGQGREQYF.

This chain joins TRBV11-2 and TRBJ1-4; 7 bases fit TRBD1. CDR3 length: 15 residues. The junction had 11 bases not matched to a gene; V was cut back by 5 bases and J by 8 bases. Germline V gives CDR1 SGHAT, CDR2 FQNNGV. This CDR3 is CASSPHRGVREKLFF. In DNA form, the CDR3 reads TGTGCCAGCAGCCCGCACAGGGGAGTTAGAGAAAAACTGTTTTTT.

The chain combines TRBV18 with TRBJ2-5, with 12 bases matching TRBD2. Trimming removed 5 bases from V and 5 bases from J; junction bases left unmatched: 6. Germline CDR1 reads KGHSH; CDR2 reads LQKENI. The CDR3 covers 15 residues. The CDR3 DNA sequence: TGTGCCAGCTCAACCGGGACTAGCGGGTCGGAGACCCAGTACTTC. Its translation is CASSTGTSGSETQYF.

V usage is TRBV5-6 and J usage is TRBJ1-1, with 7 bases that match TRBD1. The CDR3 runs 18 residues. V lost 0 bases to trimming and J lost 0 bases; unmatched junction nucleotides: 11. Germline V gives CDR1 SGHDT, CDR2 YYEEEE. The CDR3 loop is CASSLARGQRTLNTEAFF. CDR3 sequence (DNA): TGTGCCAGCAGCTTGGCCAGGGGACAGAGAACTTTGAACACTGAAGCTTTCTTT.

V gene TRBV19 combines with J gene TRBJ2-3; 9 bases align to TRBD2. Germline-derived CDR1 and CDR2 are LNHDA and SQIVND (reference sequence). This CDR3 contains 13 residues. Trimming cost V 6 bases and J 4 bases; bases outside gene matches: 2. CDR3 DNA: TGTGCCAGTAGATTAGCGGGGGCAGATACGCAGTATTTT. Residues: CASRLAGADTQYF.